A selection of T cell receptor beta chains follows, all from one sample in a study of blood T cells in healthy people across ages. One entry per CDR3 protein results from TCRdb running MiXCR on the 5' RACE reads. The top ten clones hold around a third of a sample with some 640,000 distinct CDR3 sequences, 45% to 50% of them seen once. Sequenced material: blood. These receptors were taken from a woman aged 55-69 years in good health. CDR3s include the opening cysteine and the closing phenylalanine or tryptophan. Each record gives: D gene, V gene, CDR3 protein. A D gene is named only where the DNA matches it firmly.

d_call: .; v_call: TRBV7-2; cdr3_aa: CASSRPPTGNEQFF
d_call: .; v_call: TRBV6-2/TRBV6-3; cdr3_aa: CASSYRRHTGELFF
d_call: .; v_call: TRBV20-1; cdr3_aa: CSASPGTTATNEKLFF
d_call: .; v_call: TRBV5-1; cdr3_aa: CASSLAGRHSYNSPLHF
d_call: TRBD2; v_call: TRBV25-1; cdr3_aa: CVSQVPGLAYEQFF
d_call: .; v_call: TRBV6-2/TRBV6-3; cdr3_aa: CASSYSSGGVGDTQYF
d_call: TRBD1; v_call: TRBV29-1; cdr3_aa: CSVKTGTGEAGELFF
d_call: TRBD1; v_call: TRBV7-2; cdr3_aa: CASSLRQGGNTEAFF
d_call: .; v_call: TRBV29-1; cdr3_aa: CSARGTTTDTQYF
d_call: .; v_call: TRBV5-1; cdr3_aa: CASRLRQDSSYEQYF
d_call: .; v_call: TRBV7-8; cdr3_aa: CASSAFSPYEQYF
d_call: .; v_call: TRBV20-1; cdr3_aa: CSARISNNQPQHF
d_call: .; v_call: TRBV7-2; cdr3_aa: CASSFSGAFDEQYF
d_call: .; v_call: TRBV9; cdr3_aa: CASSVNPGGGLQDTEAFF
d_call: TRBD2; v_call: TRBV6-2/TRBV6-3; cdr3_aa: CASSIQAGRGYNERFF
d_call: .; v_call: TRBV7-3; cdr3_aa: CASSLGSETQYF
d_call: TRBD2; v_call: TRBV4-3; cdr3_aa: CASSQDSRPRGGEQFF
d_call: .; v_call: TRBV18; cdr3_aa: CASSQTGGETKNIQYF
d_call: TRBD1; v_call: TRBV6-2/TRBV6-3; cdr3_aa: CASGDRVFPQHF
d_call: TRBD1; v_call: TRBV28; cdr3_aa: CASNRQGTSYEQYF
d_call: .; v_call: TRBV5-1; cdr3_aa: CASSLRTGYEQYF
d_call: TRBD2; v_call: TRBV4-2; cdr3_aa: CASSQEASGRSYEQYF
d_call: .; v_call: TRBV11-1; cdr3_aa: CASSLGRNSYNEQFF
d_call: .; v_call: TRBV18; cdr3_aa: CASSPLNRGGEQYF
d_call: TRBD1; v_call: TRBV5-5; cdr3_aa: CASSLVVTGETEAFF
d_call: TRBD2; v_call: TRBV6-6; cdr3_aa: CASRWGRAGDETQYF
d_call: TRBD1; v_call: TRBV5-4; cdr3_aa: CASSEKTGFGTDTQYF
d_call: .; v_call: TRBV20-1; cdr3_aa: CSAPSRVGAGELFF
d_call: .; v_call: TRBV20-1; cdr3_aa: CTTTPPGRQETQYF
d_call: .; v_call: TRBV7-3; cdr3_aa: CASSLSAAQGRYEQYF
d_call: .; v_call: TRBV29-1; cdr3_aa: CSPMRIDTQYF
d_call: .; v_call: TRBV7-2; cdr3_aa: CASSFDLSGNTIYF